Presented here are 32 T cell receptor beta chains from one specimen sequenced in a study of T cell clonality in common variable immunodeficiency (dated by TCRdb to between 2015 and 2017). Libraries were made using the immunoSEQ multiplex PCR assay. What TCRdb holds here is the immuneACCESS table cut down to in-frame rearrangements. Part of the clones is not present; checked against another copy, under half of the missing clones reflect an unresolved V gene, and the others are unexplained. The sample comprises under 50,000 clones, and every one was counted more than once. The ten largest clones represent about 2.2% of the sample. Sequencing input: peripheral blood mononuclear cells. All receptors come from a person aged 18 to 75 in good health.

This clone was detected ten times or more. Coverage ceases 3 residues before the CDR3 finishes, and the germline J gene fills in the end. V usage is TRBV30 and J usage is TRBJ1-4; D gene unclear. The CDR3 has 15 residues. The ends were cut back, 1 base at V and 0 bases at J, with 9 bases in the middle. Germline CDR1 is GTSNPN and CDR2 is SVGIG (reference sequence). Partial CDR3 DNA: TGTGCCTGGAGTGGTGGCGGGACAACTAATGAAAAA. Translation gives CAWSGGGTTNEK. The full CDR3 reads CAWSGGGTTNEKLFF.

There are many counts of this clone. The CDR3 spells CASSLVAGVDTQYF. The sequenced part of the CDR3 DNA is TGCGCCAGCAGCTTGGTAGCGGGAGTAGATACG. V and J are TRBV5-1 and TRBJ2-3; 9 bases match TRBD2. The read halts 3 residues ahead of the CDR3 end, with the missing end drawn from the germline J gene. Germline V gene sequence: CDR1 SGHRS, CDR2 YFSETQ. J lost 5 bases, V lost 0 bases, and 1 base had no gene match. The CDR3 runs to 14 residues.

This clone was observed many times. The read falls 3 residues short of the CDR3 end, and the missing part is taken from the germline J gene. The chain combines TRBV2 with TRBJ1-2, with a tentative D call TRBD1 (5 bases). The CDR3 has 14 amino acids. The germline V gene has CDR1 SNHLY and CDR2 FYNNEI. V lost 2 bases, J lost 7 bases, and 14 bases lay in between. CDR3 sequence: CASSESSRVGGYTF. CDR3 bases read: TGTGCCAGCAGTGAATCTTCCAGGGTTGGTGGC.

Ten or more counts support this clone. The read terminates 3 residues before the CDR3 end, so the remaining end is supplied by the germline J gene. The chain is built from TRBV20-1 and TRBJ1-1, with TRBD1 matching over 7 bases. The CDR3 spans 15 residues. Germline V gene lookup returns CDR1 DFQATT and CDR2 SNEGSKA (reference sequence). The J segment lost 1 base and the V segment lost 4 bases, leaving 9 bases of the junction unmatched. The CDR3 protein is CSAKEATGTNTEAFF. The sequenced CDR3 bases are TGCAGTGCTAAAGAGGCGACAGGGACGAACACTGAA.

This clone was seen repeatedly, ten times or more. The read comes to an end 3 residues before the CDR3 does, leaving the germline J gene to fill in the end. The V call is TRBV5-5, the J call TRBJ1-2, with D maybe TRBD1 (5 bases). Germline-derived CDR1 and CDR2 are SGHKS and YYEKEE (reference sequence). The CDR3 covers 15 residues. The sequenced CDR3 bases are TGTGCCAGCAGCCCCCCGTTAGGAGGGGCCGGAGGC. Amino acid sequence: CASSPPLGGAGG. The CDR3 reads in full as CASSPPLGGAGGYTF.

This clone was seen repeatedly, ten times or more. Sequencing ends 3 residues short of the CDR3 end; the germline J gene provides the rest. The chain is built from TRBV7-8 and TRBJ2-3; 8 bases align to TRBD1. The ends lost 5 bases at V and 2 bases at J; junction bases unmatched: 6. Germline V CDR1 and CDR2: SGHVS, FQNEAQ. The CDR3 loop spans 15 amino acids. The CDR3 loop reads CASSPRDRPTDTQYF. The sequenced part of the CDR3 DNA is TGTGCCAGCAGCCCAAGGGACAGGCCCACAGATACG.

This clone was recorded many times. The sequence runs out 3 residues before the end of the CDR3; the remainder is reconstructed from the germline J gene. This chain connects TRBV14 to TRBJ2-1, with 10 bases aligning to TRBD2. V lost 4 bases, J lost 6 bases, and 6 bases stayed unmatched. The CDR3 loop spans 15 amino acids. Germline values: CDR1 SGHDN, CDR2 FVKESK. The CDR3 region is CASSLGTSARNEQFF. The CDR3 DNA, read in part, is TGTGCCAGCAGCCTGGGGACTAGCGCCCGCAATGAG.

This clone has more than one count but fewer than ten. A much larger clone lies a single base off, so this may be a read error. Sequencing ends 3 residues short of the CDR3 end; the germline J gene provides the rest. The chain couples TRBV18 to TRBJ1-1, with 7 bases lining up with TRBD1. The CDR3 has 14 residues. CDR1 and CDR2 from the germline V gene are KGHSH and LQKENI. Partial CDR3 DNA: TGTGCCAACTCACCCACCGGGACAGCCACTGAA. Protein product: CANSPTGTATE. The whole CDR3 sequence reads CANSPTGTATEAFF.

This clone was found many times. The CDR3 end is not reached by the read, which stops 3 residues before it; the germline J gene fills it in. The chain couples TRBV29-1 to TRBJ2-6, with 12 bases lining up with TRBD2. Germline V CDR1 and CDR2: SQVTM, ANQGSEA. The V segment lost 6 bases and the J segment 0 bases; nucleotides outside the gene matches: 6. The CDR3 runs to 17 residues. The CDR3 protein is CSVPRTSGISGANVLTF. The covered CDR3 bases are TGCAGCGTCCCAAGGACTAGCGGGATCTCTGGGGCCAACGTC. Drawing the rest from reference TRBV29-1 and TRBJ2-6, the complete variable domain is SAVISQKPSRDICQRGTSLTIQCQVDSQVTMMFWYRQQPGQSLTLIATANQGSEATYESGFVIDKFPISRPNLTFSTLTVSNMSPEDSSIYLCSVPRTSGISGANVLTFGAGSRLTVL.

In its sample, this clone was seen many times. The CDR3 extends 3 residues past the end of the read, so its final part is completed from the germline J gene. This chain joins TRBV20-1 and TRBJ2-6; no clear D. Per the germline V gene, CDR1 is DFQATT and CDR2 is SNEGSKA (reference sequence). V lost 0 bases and J 0 bases, leaving 6 bases between the germline ends. This CDR3 is built from 15 residues. The chain's CDR3 is CSARDIRSGANVLTF. The CDR3 bases that were read are TGCAGTGCTAGAGATATCCGCTCTGGGGCCAACGTC.

This clone has ten or more counts. Coverage ceases 3 residues before the CDR3 finishes, and the germline J gene fills in the end. The J gene is TRBJ1-1, the V gene TRBV7-9; a possible D gene is TRBD1 (6 bases). This CDR3 is 14 amino acids long. V lost 3 bases and J lost 2, with 10 bases in between. Germline CDR1 SEHNR, CDR2 FQNEAQ (reference sequence). The CDR3 sequence: CASSFGTSNTEAFF. The sequenced part of the CDR3 DNA is TGTGCCAGCAGCTTCGGGACATCCAACACTGAA. Full variable domain (outside the CDR3, taken from reference TRBV7-9 and TRBJ1-1): DTGVSQNPRHKITKRGQNVTFRCDPISEHNRLYWYRQTLGQGPEFLTYFQNEAQLEKSRLLSDRFSAERPKGSFSTLEIQRTEQGDSAMYLCASSFGTSNTEAFFGQGTRLTVV.

This clone was observed at least ten times. Germline is not matched at one junction end, which may reflect a read error. The read falls 3 residues short of the CDR3 end, and the missing part is taken from the germline J gene. The chain couples TRBV4-2 to TRBJ2-3; 10 bases agree with TRBD2. There are 16 residues in the CDR3. Per the germline V gene, CDR1 is LGHNA and CDR2 is YNFKEQ. This CDR3 reads CASSKEASGGQETQYF. Incomplete CDR3 DNA: TGTGCCAGCAGCAAAGAGGCTAGCGGGGGTCAAGAGACG.

This clone was counted at least ten times. The read comes to an end 3 residues before the CDR3 does, leaving the germline J gene to fill in the end. The chain recombines TRBV5-6 with TRBJ2-1; TRBD2 aligns across 10 bases. CDR1 and CDR2 from the germline V gene are SGHDT and YYEEEE. The trim removed 2 bases at V and 6 bases at J, leaving 2 bases unmatched. The CDR3 covers 14 residues. The CDR3: CASSLAGGPNEQFF. Partial CDR3 DNA: TGTGCCAGCAGCTTAGCGGGGGGGCCCAATGAG.

This clone was seen repeatedly, ten times or more. Read coverage stops 3 residues before the CDR3 terminus; the germline J gene supplies the remainder. This chain joins TRBV30 and TRBJ1-1; D gene unclear. The CDR3 loop spans 16 amino acids. The V gene's germline CDR1 is GTSNPN and CDR2 SVGIG (reference sequence). The V end was cut by 2 bases, the J end by 1 base, with 17 bases between. CDR3 sequence reads: CAWSPIGVRENTEAFF. The sequenced CDR3 bases are TGTGCCTGGAGTCCGATCGGGGTAAGGGAGAACACTGAA.

Ten or more counts support this clone. The read stops 3 residues short of the end of the CDR3; the missing end is completed from the germline J gene. The chain recombines TRBV9 with TRBJ2-5, with D tentatively TRBD1 (5 bases). The germline V gene has CDR1 SGDLS and CDR2 YYNGEE. Deletions cut 1 base from V and 4 bases from J, with 11 bases between. This CDR3 contains 14 residues. The CDR3 bases that were read are TGTGCCAGCAGCGTACAGGGAATTGCAGAGACC. This codes for CASSVQGIAET. The whole CDR3 protein reads CASSVQGIAETQYF.

This clone came up many times. Read sequence stops 3 residues before the CDR3 end, and the germline J gene provides the missing end. The rearrangement uses TRBV18 and TRBJ1-3; TRBD1 matches 7 bases. The CDR3 extends over 15 amino acids. CDR1 and CDR2 (germline): KGHSH, LQKENI. With V trimmed by 2 bases and J by 4 bases, 5 bases remained unmatched. This CDR3 is CASSPTTGAGNTIYF. The sequenced part of the CDR3 DNA is TGTGCCAGCTCACCAACCACAGGGGCCGGAAACACC.

There are many counts of this clone. The CDR3 end is not reached by the read, which stops 3 residues before it; the germline J gene fills it in. The chain has TRBV6-1 and TRBJ1-2; D is unclear. Per the germline V gene, CDR1 is MNHNS and CDR2 is SASEGT. The CDR3 runs 14 residues. The sequenced CDR3 bases are TGTGCCAGCAGTGGTAGGGTCGGTACAGATACC. It codes for CASSGRVGTDT. The full CDR3 protein reads CASSGRVGTDTYTF.

In this sample, this clone turned up many times. The read ends 3 residues shy of where the CDR3 ends; the end is completed using the germline J gene. The chain recombines TRBV30 with TRBJ2-7; D perhaps matches TRBD1 (6 bases). Between the trimmed V and J ends, which lost 3 bases and 2 bases, there was a span of 8 bases. The CDR3 is made up of 12 amino acids. In germline, CDR1 is GTSNPN, CDR2 SVGIG (reference sequence). CDR3 DNA (partial): TGTGCCTGGAGGGACAGTACCTACGAG. It codes for CAWRDSTYE. The full CDR3 protein reads CAWRDSTYEQYF.

This clone was seen repeatedly, ten times or more. CDR3 region: CASSLVGTQYF. The sequenced part of the CDR3 DNA is TGTGCCAGCAGCTTGGTGGGCACG. The chain carries TRBV5-6 and TRBJ2-3, with D uncertain. With the read ending 3 residues before the CDR3 end, the germline J gene is used to fill in that end. CDR1 and CDR2 from the germline V gene are SGHDT and YYEEEE. This CDR3 has 11 amino acids.

This clone was seen at least ten times. The CDR3 end falls 3 residues outside the read, so it is completed with the germline J gene. The chain uses TRBV19 and TRBJ2-7, with a possible D match to TRBD1 (6 bases). Germline assignment: CDR1 LNHDA and CDR2 SQIVND (reference sequence). CDR3 length: 13 residues. V lost 6 bases and J 6 bases, leaving 15 bases between the germline ends. Partial CDR3 DNA: TGTGCCAGTAGGGACAGACATGGGTTCGAG. Protein: CASRDRHGFE. The CDR3, in full, reads CASRDRHGFEQYF.

This clone was seen at least ten times. The sequence runs out 3 residues before the end of the CDR3; the remainder is reconstructed from the germline J gene. The rearrangement joins TRBV10-1 to TRBJ2-3; 9 bases fit TRBD2. The J segment lost 5 bases and the V segment lost 5 bases, leaving 8 bases of the junction unmatched. Germline loops: CDR1 WNHNN, CDR2 SYGVQD (reference sequence). The length of the CDR3 is 15 residues. CDR3 DNA (partial): TGCGCCAGCAGTCCTAGCGGGACGGAAGGAGATACG. Protein sequence: CASSPSGTEGDT. The whole CDR3 protein reads CASSPSGTEGDTQYF.

There are many counts of this clone. The CDR3 is cut off 3 residues early in the read; its end comes from the germline J gene. This rearrangement joins TRBV6-2 or TRBV6-3 to TRBJ1-1; 8 bases match TRBD1. V was pared by 2 bases and J by 2 bases, with 7 bases of the junction left unmatched. The CDR3 is made up of 16 amino acids. Germline V lookup: CDR1 MNHEY, CDR2 SVGEGT. The CDR3 spells CASSYPQGALNTEAFF. CDR3 DNA (partial): TGTGCCAGCAGTTACCCCCAGGGGGCCCTAAACACTGAA.

Many counts were recorded for this clone. The observed sequence ends 3 residues before the CDR3 terminus, with the missing tail filled in from the germline J gene. The chain links TRBV6-2 or TRBV6-3 to TRBJ2-5, with D unresolved. This CDR3 spans 13 amino acids. V shed 4 bases and J shed 2 bases, with 8 bases lying between them. Germline V lookup: CDR1 MNHEY, CDR2 SVGEGT. The covered CDR3 bases are TGTGCCAGCAGTTCCAATACACAAGAGACC. Translated, it gives CASSSNTQET. The CDR3 in its entirety is CASSSNTQETQYF.

In its sample, this clone was seen many times. The observed sequence ends 3 residues before the CDR3 terminus, with the missing tail filled in from the germline J gene. This chain links TRBV18 with TRBJ1-1; a weak D match, TRBD1 (5 bases). The germline V gene encodes CDR1 KGHSH and CDR2 LQKENI. V was trimmed by 5 bases and J by 4 bases, leaving 14 bases between them. CDR3 length: 14 amino acids. CDR3 in amino acids: CASSGDLISTEAFF. Incomplete CDR3 DNA: TGTGCCAGCTCAGGGGACTTAATAAGCACTGAA.

This clone was observed many times. The read ends 3 residues before the CDR3 terminus; that terminus is restored from the germline J gene. The chain recombines TRBV6-2 or TRBV6-3 with TRBJ2-7; 11 bases fit TRBD2. This CDR3 region has 15 residues. Germline V gene sequence: CDR1 MNHEY, CDR2 SVGEGT. The V segment lost 6 bases and the J segment 3 bases; nucleotides outside the gene matches: 7. This CDR3 reads CASRGSGRGRYEQYF. The sequenced part of the CDR3 DNA is TGTGCCAGCAGGGGTAGCGGGAGGGGCCGCTACGAG.

This clone was detected a few times. The read terminates 3 residues ahead of where the CDR3 ends, so the germline J gene completes it. This chain uses TRBV19 with TRBJ2-1; the D is unclear. Germline V CDR1 and CDR2: LNHDA, SQIVND (reference sequence). With 5 bases removed from V and 9 bases from J, the gap between germline ends came to 14 bases. The CDR3 runs to 13 residues. The CDR3 sequence is CASSPRPMVEQFF. Partial CDR3 DNA: TGTGCCAGTAGTCCGCGCCCCATGGTTGAG.

This clone occurred many times. The read ends 3 residues shy of where the CDR3 ends; the end is completed using the germline J gene. J is TRBJ1-1 and V is TRBV30; 10 nucleotides align to TRBD1. CDR1 and CDR2 from the germline V gene are GTSNPN and SVGIG (reference sequence). J was trimmed by 6 bases and V by 4 bases; bases with no gene match: 11. The CDR3 loop spans 15 amino acids. Partial CDR3 DNA: TGTGCCTGGAATGGTTGGGACAGGGGTTCCCCTGAA. Translating it yields CAWNGWDRGSPE. The complete CDR3 protein is CAWNGWDRGSPEAFF.

In this sample, this clone turned up many times. The read falls 3 residues short of the CDR3 end, and the missing part is taken from the germline J gene. V is TRBV7-6 and J is TRBJ1-3; D may be TRBD1 (6 bases). The V end lost 6 bases, the J end lost 2 bases, and 14 bases lay between the germline ends. CDR3 length: 15 amino acids. Germline CDR1 is SGHVS and CDR2 is FNYEAQ. CDR3 sequence reads: CASRTDRSAGNTIYF. CDR3 bases read: TGTGCCAGCAGGACCGACAGGTCGGCTGGAAACACC.

This clone was found many times. The read halts 3 residues ahead of the CDR3 end, with the missing end drawn from the germline J gene. V and J are TRBV2 and TRBJ2-5, with D possibly being TRBD2 (6 bases). With 3 bases removed from V and 1 base from J, the gap between germline ends came to 12 bases. Germline values: CDR1 SNHLY, CDR2 FYNNEI. This CDR3 is 15 amino acids long. The CDR3 sequence: CASSDLRRGQETQYF. The CDR3 bases that were read are TGTGCCAGCAGTGACCTTCGGAGGGGCCAAGAGACC.

There are many counts of this clone. The observed sequence ends 3 residues before the CDR3 terminus, with the missing tail filled in from the germline J gene. This chain joins TRBV19 and TRBJ1-3, with D unclear. The CDR3 covers 15 residues. Trimming took 1 base from V and 4 from J, leaving 11 bases between them. In germline, CDR1 is LNHDA, CDR2 SQIVND (reference sequence). The DNA read from the CDR3 is TGTGCCAGTAGTATAGCAAGGGTGTCGGGAAACACC. Encoded protein: CASSIARVSGNT. The whole CDR3 protein reads CASSIARVSGNTIYF.

This clone was detected many times. Sequencing ends 3 residues short of the CDR3 end; the germline J gene provides the rest. This chain connects TRBV14 to TRBJ2-1; 11 bases are shared with TRBD2. The CDR3 contains 18 residues. J lost 6 bases, V lost 0 bases, and 10 bases had no gene match. CDR1 SGHDN and CDR2 FVKESK come from the germline V gene. The sequenced CDR3 bases are TGTGCCAGCAGCCAAGAACTAGCGGGAGCCGGATTGACCAATGAG. Amino acids: CASSQELAGAGLTNE. The complete CDR3 sequence is CASSQELAGAGLTNEQFF.

This clone has ten or more counts. The read ends 3 residues shy of where the CDR3 ends; the end is completed using the germline J gene. This chain links TRBV5-1 with TRBJ1-1; TRBD1 might be the D (5 bases). The length of the CDR3 is 13 residues. With 2 bases removed from V and 1 base from J, the gap between germline ends came to 6 bases. CDR1 and CDR2 from the germline V gene are SGHRS and YFSETQ. Partial CDR3 DNA: TGCGCCAGCAGCTTCCAGGGGAACACTGAA. Protein sequence: CASSFQGNTE. The CDR3 in full is CASSFQGNTEAFF.